This T cell receptor beta chain was retrieved from a study of T cells in Graves' hyperthyroidism and ophthalmopathy. V was pared by 3 bases and J by 2 bases, with 10 bases between. This CDR3 has 14 amino acids. Per the germline V gene, CDR1 is SGDLS and CDR2 is YYNGEE. RNA transcripts served as the template for amplifying TCR beta CDR3 regions. HTBI primers were the set used in a first-round RT-PCR of the TCR CDR3. TCRdb reprocessed the multiplex PCR reads via MiXCR and lists one record per CDR3 protein. The repertoire holds hundreds of thousands of distinct CDR3 sequences, about a sixth seen once, with around an eighth in the top ten.

The rearrangement joins TRBV9 to TRBJ2-3; D is unclear. The receptor comes from a woman between 18 and 29 years old with Graves' hyperthyroidism. Sequencing was performed on blood. The CDR3 spells CASSGRTNTDTQYF. The CDR3 DNA sequence: TGTGCCAGCAGCGGCCGGACGAACACAGATACGCAGTATTTT.